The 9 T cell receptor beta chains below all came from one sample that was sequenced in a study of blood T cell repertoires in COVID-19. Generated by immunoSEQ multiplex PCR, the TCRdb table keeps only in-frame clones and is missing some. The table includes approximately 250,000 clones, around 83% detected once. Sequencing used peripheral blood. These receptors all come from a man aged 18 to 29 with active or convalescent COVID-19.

The DNA for the CDR3 is TGTGCCAGCAGCTTTTTAGCGGCCTACGAGCAGTACTTC. Protein: CASSFLAAYEQYF. The chain links TRBV11-3 to TRBJ2-7; D possibly corresponds to TRBD2 (6 bases). Trimming removed 3 bases at V and 2 bases at J, with 8 bases between. Germline CDR1 is SGHNT and CDR2 is YENEEA. The CDR3 spans 13 residues.

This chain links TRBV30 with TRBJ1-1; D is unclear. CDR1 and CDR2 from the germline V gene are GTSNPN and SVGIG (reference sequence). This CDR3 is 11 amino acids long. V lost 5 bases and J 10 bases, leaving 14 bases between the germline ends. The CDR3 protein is CAWVAVSLAFF. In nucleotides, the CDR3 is TGTGCCTGGGTAGCGGTAAGCTTAGCTTTCTTT. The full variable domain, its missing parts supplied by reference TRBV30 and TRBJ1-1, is SQTIHQWPATLVQPVGSPLSLECTVEGTSNPNLYWYRQAAGRGLQLLFYSVGIGQISSEVPQNLSASRPQDRQFILSSKKLLLSDSGFYLCAWVAVSLAFFGQGTRLTVV.

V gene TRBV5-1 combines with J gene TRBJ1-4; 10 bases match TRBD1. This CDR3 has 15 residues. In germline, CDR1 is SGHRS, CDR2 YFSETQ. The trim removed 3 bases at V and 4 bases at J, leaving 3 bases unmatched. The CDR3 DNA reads TGCGCCAGCAGCTCGACAGGGGGCATTAATGAAAAACTGTTTTTT. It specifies CASSSTGGINEKLFF. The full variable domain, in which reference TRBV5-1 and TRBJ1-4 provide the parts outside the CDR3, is KAGVTQTPRYLIKTRGQQVTLSCSPISGHRSVSWYQQTPGQGLQFLFEYFSETQRNKGNFPGRFSGRQFSNSRSEMNVSTLELGDSALYLCASSSTGGINEKLFFGSGTQLSVL.

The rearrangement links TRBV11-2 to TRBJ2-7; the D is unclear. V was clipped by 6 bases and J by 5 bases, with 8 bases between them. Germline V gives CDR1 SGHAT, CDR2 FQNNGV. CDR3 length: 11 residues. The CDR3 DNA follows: TGTGCCAGCAGTCTGTCCCACGAGCAGTACTTC. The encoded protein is CASSLSHEQYF.

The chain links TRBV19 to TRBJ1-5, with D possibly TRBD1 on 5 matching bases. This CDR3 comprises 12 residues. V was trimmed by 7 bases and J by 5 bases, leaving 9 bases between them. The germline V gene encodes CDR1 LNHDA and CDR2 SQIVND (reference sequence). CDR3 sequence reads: CASNFRDQPQHF. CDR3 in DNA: TGTGCCAGTAATTTCAGGGATCAGCCCCAGCATTTT.

This chain's CDR3 is CASRRQRAFF. Written as DNA, the CDR3 is TGTGCCAGTAGAAGACAGCGCGCTTTCTTT. The V call is TRBV19, the J call TRBJ1-1; a possible D gene is TRBD1 (5 bases). The CDR3 has 10 residues. Germline CDR1 reads LNHDA; CDR2 reads SQIVND (reference sequence). V was cut by 6 bases and J by 11 bases, with 10 bases left in between. Using reference TRBV19 and TRBJ1-1 for the parts outside the CDR3, the full variable domain is DGGITQSPKYLFRKEGQNVTLSCEQNLNHDAMYWYRQDPGQGLRLIYYSQIVNDFQKGDIAEGYSVSREKKESFPLTVTSAQKNPTAFYLCASRRQRAFFGQGTRLTVV.

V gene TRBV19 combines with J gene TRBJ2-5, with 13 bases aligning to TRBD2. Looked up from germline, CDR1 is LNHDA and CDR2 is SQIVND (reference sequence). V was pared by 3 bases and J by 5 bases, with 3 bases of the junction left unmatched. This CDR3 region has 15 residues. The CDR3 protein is CASSMTSGRLETQYF. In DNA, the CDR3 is TGTGCCAGTAGTATGACTAGCGGGAGGTTGGAGACCCAGTACTTC.

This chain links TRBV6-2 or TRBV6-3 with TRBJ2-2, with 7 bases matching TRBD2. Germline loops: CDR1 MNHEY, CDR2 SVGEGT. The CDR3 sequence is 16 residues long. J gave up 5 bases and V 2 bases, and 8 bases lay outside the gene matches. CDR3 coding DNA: TGTGCCAGCAGTTACCTACGCGGGAGAGGGACCGGGGAGCTGTTTTTT. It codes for CASSYLRGRGTGELFF.

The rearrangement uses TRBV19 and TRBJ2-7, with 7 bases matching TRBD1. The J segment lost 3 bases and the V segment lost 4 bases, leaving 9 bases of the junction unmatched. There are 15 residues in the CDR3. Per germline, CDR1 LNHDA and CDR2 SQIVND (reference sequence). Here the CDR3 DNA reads TGTGCCAGTAGTAGTCGGGACAGCCTGTTCTACGAGCAGTACTTC. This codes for CASSSRDSLFYEQYF.